This paragraph reports one TCR beta chain. This record belongs to a study of blood T cell repertoires in COVID-19. Study in general: Acute and convalescent COVID-19 specimens originated in the United States, Italy and Spain. PBMCs, B-cell-depleted T cells, or T cells provided the cDNA or gDNA that made up the material.

This CDR3 is 13 amino acids long. J lost 6 bases, V lost 4 bases, and 5 bases had no gene match. Looked up from germline, CDR1 is GTSNPN and CDR2 is SVGIG (reference sequence). Authors' data handling: Quantification of nucleated cells was approximated via reference gene primer amplification. Data came from immunoSEQ multiplex PCR; TCRdb stores just in-frame clones and leaves some out. The V and J calls and clone size are taken from that table; D and trimming were inferred from the DNA. This table holds approximately 190,000 clones, nearly 90% found once. The genes are TRBV30 and TRBJ1-2, with TRBD1 matching over 10 bases. Material for sequencing was peripheral blood. This receptor was obtained from a man aged 60 to 75 with active or convalescent COVID-19. The CDR3 coding sequence is TGTGCCTGGAACCCCGGGACAGGGGATGGCTACACCTTC. This encodes CAWNPGTGDGYTF.